The 30 T cell receptor beta chains listed next were all sequenced from one sample in a study of T cells expressing NK-cell markers. Using the 5' RACE reads, TCRdb records one entry per CDR3 protein without DNA. The sample holds some 410,000 distinct CDR3 sequences. The sequencing sample was made of blood T cells: a sorted CD56 or NKG2C T cell subset, CD4+ or CD8+ T cells, or bulk PBMC T cells (not recorded which). The receptors shown here come from a woman between 18 and 69 years old in good health.

The chain combines TRBV4-1 with TRBJ1-2. This CDR3 is built from 14 residues. CDR1 is MGHRA and CDR2 is YSYEKL in the germline V gene. This CDR3 is CASSQDSGGYGYTF.

This sequence joins TRBV20-1 and TRBJ2-1; the D gene TCRdb calls, TRBD2, cannot be checked with no DNA. CDR1 and CDR2 from the germline V gene are DFQATT and SNEGSKA (reference sequence). This CDR3 is 14 amino acids long. CDR3 protein: CSAPPSGSQDEQFF.

The rearrangement links TRBV28 to TRBJ2-3; checking the TCRdb D call of TRBD1 is not possible without DNA. Germline lookup yields CDR1 MDHEN and CDR2 SYDVKM. This CDR3 contains 15 residues. The CDR3: CASSYPGQGPDTQYF.

The gene calls are TRBV6-6 and TRBJ2-1; TCRdb's D gene call, TRBD2, goes unchecked for lack of DNA. The germline V gene has CDR1 MNHNY and CDR2 SVGAGI (reference sequence). The CDR3 spans 12 residues. The CDR3 spells CASTDGRSEQFF.

The J gene is TRBJ2-3, the V gene TRBV5-8. The CDR3 has 12 amino acids. Germline V gene sequence: CDR1 SGHTS, CDR2 YDEGEE. CDR3 region: CASSFGPDTQYF.

The chain joins TRBV6-1 to TRBJ1-2; as DNA is missing, the TRBD1 call by TCRdb cannot be tested. The CDR3 is 14 amino acids. The germline CDR1 and CDR2 sequences are MNHNS and SASEGT. The CDR3 is CASSKGQRNYGYTF.

CDR3 protein: CSAYTEPAMHPGGDQETQYF. J is TRBJ2-5 and V is TRBV20-1; checking the TCRdb D call of TRBD2 is not possible without DNA. The CDR3 covers 20 residues. The germline V gene has CDR1 DFQATT and CDR2 SNEGSKA (reference sequence).

The chain employs TRBV5-4 and TRBJ2-7; TCRdb's assignment of TRBD2 cannot be checked, as there is no DNA. The CDR3 is made up of 13 amino acids. Looked up from germline, CDR1 is SGHNT and CDR2 is YYREEE (reference sequence). The CDR3: CAAKRELGYEQYF.

CDR3 loop: CSVAGPYNEQFF. The chain is built from TRBV20-1 and TRBJ2-1; TCRdb indicates TRBD1, and absent DNA this call remains unverified. The length of the CDR3 is 12 residues. Per germline, CDR1 DFQATT and CDR2 SNEGSKA (reference sequence).

The gene calls are TRBV5-5 and TRBJ1-2. The CDR3 is 15 residues long. Germline V CDR1 and CDR2: SGHKS, YYEKEE (reference sequence). CDR3: CASARDPAANYGYTF.

The chain uses TRBV7-2 and TRBJ1-6. This CDR3 region has 15 residues. The germline gives CDR1 SGHTA, CDR2 FQGNSA. The CDR3 sequence: CASSLAGQEYSPLHF.

This chain joins TRBV11-2 and TRBJ2-5; TCRdb's assignment of TRBD2 cannot be checked, as there is no DNA. This CDR3 contains 18 residues. CDR1 and CDR2 (germline): SGHAT, FQNNGV. The CDR3 is CASSSQPSGGAVQETQYF.

The chain couples TRBV12-3 or TRBV12-4 to TRBJ2-7. This CDR3 contains 15 residues. CDR3 loop: CASSLVASDGYEQYF.

The chain recombines TRBV27 with TRBJ2-1; TCRdb outputs TRBD1, but without DNA this stays unchecked. Germline CDR1 and CDR2: MNHEY and SMNVEV (reference sequence). CDR3 length equals 15 residues. The CDR3 region is CASSGGGLSYNEQFF.

V usage is TRBV12-3 or TRBV12-4 and J usage is TRBJ1-6; TCRdb gives TRBD1 as the D gene, but with no DNA this cannot be confirmed. CDR3 size: 14 residues. The CDR3 here is CASSLGTGGSPLHF.

The genes are TRBV6-4 and TRBJ2-3. CDR1 is MRHNA and CDR2 is SNTAGT in the germline V gene. The CDR3 covers 14 residues. This chain's CDR3 is CASSDSISTDTQYF.

CDR3 region: CASSQATGRDTEAFF. This chain joins TRBV4-2 and TRBJ1-1; TCRdb's assignment of TRBD1 cannot be checked, as there is no DNA. This CDR3 comprises 15 residues. The V gene's germline CDR1 is LGHNA and CDR2 YNFKEQ.

The chain employs TRBV13 and TRBJ2-1; TCRdb's D gene call, TRBD2, goes unchecked for lack of DNA. The CDR3 is 17 amino acids. In germline, CDR1 is PRHDT, CDR2 FYEKMQ (reference sequence). CDR3 in amino acids: CASSLGTGLAGHNEQFF.

The rearrangement joins TRBV14 to TRBJ2-7; TCRdb designates TRBD1, a call that cannot be tested without DNA. The CDR3 is 13 residues long. Germline V gives CDR1 SGHDN, CDR2 FVKESK. CDR3: CASCMGESYEQYF.

The chain has TRBV12-3 or TRBV12-4 and TRBJ2-2; the D gene TCRdb calls, TRBD1, cannot be checked with no DNA. CDR3 length equals 15 residues. CDR3 region: CASSWTGGSTGELFF.

The V gene is TRBV24-1, the J gene TRBJ2-3; checking the TCRdb D call of TRBD2 is not possible without DNA. Looked up from germline, CDR1 is KGHDR and CDR2 is SFDVKD. This CDR3 has 16 residues. CDR3 amino acids: CATSDPGTSRPDTQYF.

The rearrangement uses TRBV20-1 and TRBJ2-1; TCRdb's D gene call, TRBD2, goes unchecked for lack of DNA. The CDR3 extends over 13 amino acids. Germline values: CDR1 DFQATT, CDR2 SNEGSKA (reference sequence). CDR3 residues: CSARATSGGGLFF.

The chain has TRBV20-1 and TRBJ1-2; TCRdb's assignment of TRBD1 cannot be checked, as there is no DNA. This CDR3 is built from 15 residues. Germline lookup yields CDR1 DFQATT and CDR2 SNEGSKA (reference sequence). The CDR3 reads CSAMGAGSSNYGYTF.

V usage is TRBV30 and J usage is TRBJ2-3. There are 12 residues in the CDR3. Germline V gene lookup returns CDR1 GTSNPN and CDR2 SVGIG (reference sequence). CDR3 region: CAWRGLTDTQYF.

The chain combines TRBV12-3 or TRBV12-4 with TRBJ1-1; TCRdb lists TRBD1, though no DNA is available to test this call. This CDR3 spans 14 amino acids. CDR3 sequence reads: CASSFSPPGGEAFF.

The chain has TRBV5-6 and TRBJ2-7; TCRdb's assignment of TRBD2 cannot be checked, as there is no DNA. The CDR3 totals 16 residues. Germline-derived CDR1 and CDR2 are SGHDT and YYEEEE. Here the CDR3 reads CASSLILPQGLYEQYF.

The chain couples TRBV29-1 to TRBJ2-2; TCRdb names TRBD2, which stays unverified in the absence of DNA. Germline V gene sequence: CDR1 SQVTM, CDR2 ANQGSEA. The CDR3 length is 15 residues. The CDR3 sequence: CSVFSGGRNTGELFF.

The chain is built from TRBV4-3 and TRBJ1-2. The CDR3 is made up of 13 amino acids. The germline CDR1 and CDR2 sequences are LGHNA and YSLEER. The CDR3 sequence: CASSQAGGGGYTF.

This chain joins TRBV20-1 and TRBJ1-1; TCRdb calls TRBD1, which cannot be checked without DNA. Germline V CDR1 and CDR2: DFQATT, SNEGSKA (reference sequence). CDR3 length: 14 residues. The CDR3 loop is CSARDPGGGTEAFF.

Here the CDR3 reads CSAPLAVSYNEQFF. This rearrangement joins TRBV20-1 to TRBJ2-1; TCRdb designates TRBD2, a call that cannot be tested without DNA. CDR1 and CDR2 from the germline V gene are DFQATT and SNEGSKA (reference sequence). This CDR3 is 14 amino acids long.